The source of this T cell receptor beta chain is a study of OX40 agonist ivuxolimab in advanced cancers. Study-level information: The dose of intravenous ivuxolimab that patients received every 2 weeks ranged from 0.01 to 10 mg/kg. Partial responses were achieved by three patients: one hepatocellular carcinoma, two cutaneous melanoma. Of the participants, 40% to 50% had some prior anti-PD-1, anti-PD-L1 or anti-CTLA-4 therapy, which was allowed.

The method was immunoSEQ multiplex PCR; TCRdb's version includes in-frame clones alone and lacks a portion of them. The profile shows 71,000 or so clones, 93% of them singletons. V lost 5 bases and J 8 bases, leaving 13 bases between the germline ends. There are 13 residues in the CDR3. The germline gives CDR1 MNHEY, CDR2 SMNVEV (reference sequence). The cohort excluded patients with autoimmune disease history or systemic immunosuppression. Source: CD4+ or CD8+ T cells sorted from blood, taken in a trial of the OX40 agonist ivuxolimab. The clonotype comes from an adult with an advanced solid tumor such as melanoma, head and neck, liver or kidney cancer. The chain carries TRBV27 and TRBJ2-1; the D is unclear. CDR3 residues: CASSPLVVDEQFF. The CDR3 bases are TGTGCCAGCAGTCCCTTGGTGGTCGATGAGCAGTTCTTC.